A selection of T cell receptor beta chains follows, all from one sample in a study of T cell repertoires in cytomegalovirus infection. The antigens these receptors bind are not known. TCRdb processed the reads anew with MiXCR; each CDR3 protein has one entry. The sample carries some 920,000 distinct CDR3 sequences, 30% to 40% recorded once. Sample: cultured CD8+ T cells from PBMCs, taken from culture after CMV antigen stimulation. These receptor sequences come from a human donor in good health (CMV status not recorded). Some clones in this sample may be carry-over from other donors' samples. CDR3s include the opening cysteine and the closing phenylalanine or tryptophan. The order of the fields is clone size, D gene, V gene, J gene, CDR3 DNA, CDR3 protein. The D gene is left open where the match is weak. A clone size is listed for some rows: how often the clone was seen (once, few, many), or a class if it is expanded.

size: few
D: TRBD2
V: TRBV4-1
J: TRBJ2-3
DNA: TGCGCCAGCAGCCAAGTAGCGGGGATGACAGATACGCAGTATTTT
CDR3: CASSQVAGMTDTQYF

size: few
D: NA
V: TRBV27
J: TRBJ2-1
DNA: TGTGCCAGCAGCACCCAGGTGAATGAGCAGTTCTTC
CDR3: CASSTQVNEQFF

size: NA
D: TRBD2
V: TRBV14
J: TRBJ2-1
DNA: TGTGCCAGCAGCCAGGGACTAGCGGGGGACCCGAGGAAGCAGTTCTTC
CDR3: CASSQGLAGDPRKQFF

size: NA
D: TRBD1
V: TRBV7-6
J: TRBJ1-1
DNA: TGTGCCAGCAGCCTAGGGGCTGACAGGGCCTTGACTGAAGCTTTCTTT
CDR3: CASSLGADRALTEAFF

size: few
D: TRBD1
V: TRBV5-4
J: TRBJ1-2
DNA: TGTGCCAGCAGCTTGGCCTCAGGGGGCGTCGGTGGCTACACCTTC
CDR3: CASSLASGGVGGYTF

size: NA
D: NA
V: TRBV7-9
J: TRBJ1-2
DNA: TGTGCCAGCAGCCTGTCGGGTTACTATGGCTACACCTTC
CDR3: CASSLSGYYGYTF

size: once
D: NA
V: TRBV12-3/TRBV12-4
J: TRBJ1-4
DNA: TGTGCCAGCACCCGGGGACTCCACGGGGAAAAACTGTTTTTT
CDR3: CASTRGLHGEKLFF

size: NA
D: NA
V: TRBV20-1
J: TRBJ2-7
DNA: TGCAGTGCTAGAGATCAAGTGGGGGCCCACTCCTACGAGCAGTACTTC
CDR3: CSARDQVGAHSYEQYF

size: many
D: NA
V: TRBV6-5
J: TRBJ2-3
DNA: TGTGCCAGCAGTTACTCCTCCTACACAGATACGCAGTATTTT
CDR3: CASSYSSYTDTQYF

size: many
D: NA
V: TRBV7-3
J: TRBJ2-3
DNA: TGTGCCAGCAGCGGGGCCCTTAGCACAGATACGCAGTATTTT
CDR3: CASSGALSTDTQYF

size: NA
D: TRBD1
V: TRBV13
J: TRBJ2-7
DNA: TGTGCCAGCAGCGCCCCGGGACAGGGGTGGCACGAGCAGTACTTC
CDR3: CASSAPGQGWHEQYF

size: few
D: NA
V: TRBV12-3/TRBV12-4
J: TRBJ1-4
DNA: TGTGCCAGCAGTTGTAGGGGCCCCCCAACTAATGAAAAACTGTTTTTT
CDR3: CASSCRGPPTNEKLFF

size: many
D: NA
V: TRBV7-9
J: TRBJ1-2
DNA: TGTGCCAGCAGCGTTCCCTTACTAGGGACGGTTTATGGCTACACCTTC
CDR3: CASSVPLLGTVYGYTF

size: NA
D: TRBD1
V: TRBV19
J: TRBJ1-1
DNA: TGTGCCAGTACCAACATGGGACAGGGGTTGGACACTGAAGCTTTCTTT
CDR3: CASTNMGQGLDTEAFF

size: NA
D: NA
V: TRBV7-6
J: TRBJ2-7
DNA: TGTGCCGGCAACTTAGAGCCCGCACCTTCCTACGAGCAGTACTTC
CDR3: CAGNLEPAPSYEQYF

size: NA
D: NA
V: TRBV12-3/TRBV12-4
J: TRBJ2-3
DNA: TGTGCCAGCAGTTTTAATAGGTTCACAGATACGCAGTATTTT
CDR3: CASSFNRFTDTQYF

size: NA
D: NA
V: TRBV25-1
J: TRBJ1-2
DNA: TGTGCCAGCAAAGACAGAGGGGCCAACTATGGCTACACCTTC
CDR3: CASKDRGANYGYTF

size: NA
D: NA
V: TRBV27
J: TRBJ1-5
DNA: TGTGCCAGCAGTTCTCTCCCCCGGTACCAGGTGCTAAATCAGCCCCAGCATTTT
CDR3: CASSSLPRYQVLNQPQHF

size: NA
D: NA
V: TRBV12-5
J: TRBJ2-7
DNA: TGTGCTAGTGGTAAGGGGCTCTACGAGCAGTACTTC
CDR3: CASGKGLYEQYF

size: few
D: NA
V: TRBV6-1
J: TRBJ2-7
DNA: TGTGCCAGCAGTCTTCTCGAGCAGTACTTC
CDR3: CASSLLEQYF

size: NA
D: TRBD1
V: TRBV6-6
J: TRBJ1-2
DNA: TGTGCCAGCAGTTCGGCGGACAGGGGGCGAGTGGATGGCTACACCTTC
CDR3: CASSSADRGRVDGYTF

size: NA
D: TRBD1
V: TRBV29-1
J: TRBJ1-2
DNA: TGCAGCGTACCTAACGACAGGGACTATGGCTACACCTTC
CDR3: CSVPNDRDYGYTF